Listed below are T cell receptor beta chains from one sample, sequenced in a study of CD8 T cells in Susac syndrome. Each CDR3 protein is one row after TCRdb ran MiXCR on the immunoSEQ multiplex PCR reads. The data show roughly 120,000 distinct CDR3 sequences, with around 94% seen just once and approximately 0.13% held by the top ten. The sample comprised CD4+ T cells from PBMCs. The receptors were sampled from a human donor with multiple sclerosis. CDR3s include the opening cysteine and the closing phenylalanine or tryptophan. D genes are given only for firm matches.

d_call: .
v_call: TRBV6-6
cdr3_aa: CASSPVVDTQYF

d_call: .
v_call: TRBV5-4
cdr3_aa: CASNSGSRVETQYF

d_call: TRBD1
v_call: TRBV7-7
cdr3_aa: CASSSQGADTQYF

d_call: .
v_call: TRBV18
cdr3_aa: CASSLPGENEQYF

d_call: TRBD2
v_call: TRBV18
cdr3_aa: CASSPNAGRDIQYF

d_call: TRBD1
v_call: TRBV7-2
cdr3_aa: CASSYRQGNYNEQFF

d_call: .
v_call: TRBV4-2
cdr3_aa: CASTPATLNTEAFF

d_call: .
v_call: TRBV27
cdr3_aa: CASSSGGLNEQFF

d_call: .
v_call: TRBV14
cdr3_aa: CASSPEGVWGQGYTF

d_call: TRBD1
v_call: TRBV7-3
cdr3_aa: CASSLGQGGDQYF

d_call: .
v_call: TRBV12-3/TRBV12-4
cdr3_aa: CASRTSTDTEAFF

d_call: .
v_call: TRBV5-4
cdr3_aa: CASSLNQGYGYTF

d_call: .
v_call: TRBV5-7
cdr3_aa: CMGRSYEQYF

d_call: .
v_call: TRBV5-1
cdr3_aa: CASSLGGQSNQPQHF

d_call: TRBD1
v_call: TRBV7-9
cdr3_aa: CASSPLLRTGDAHGYTF

d_call: .
v_call: TRBV30
cdr3_aa: CASEGRPNTIYF

d_call: TRBD2
v_call: TRBV9
cdr3_aa: CASSVGSGGYNEQFF

d_call: .
v_call: TRBV11-3
cdr3_aa: CASSLRGDSRFYEQYF

d_call: TRBD2
v_call: TRBV7-9
cdr3_aa: CASTQTGLAGSTSYEQYF

d_call: .
v_call: TRBV15
cdr3_aa: CATSRDPARAKYNSPLHF

d_call: TRBD1
v_call: TRBV12-3/TRBV12-4
cdr3_aa: CASSLPTGGIGELFF

d_call: TRBD2
v_call: TRBV3-1
cdr3_aa: CASSYSGPESGELFF

d_call: .
v_call: TRBV2
cdr3_aa: CASRSGEVGEQYF

d_call: .
v_call: TRBV9
cdr3_aa: CASSDRLVFGTQYF

d_call: TRBD2
v_call: TRBV18
cdr3_aa: CASSPPGLESETQYF

d_call: .
v_call: TRBV7-2
cdr3_aa: CASSLRGLGTEAFF

d_call: .
v_call: TRBV5-1
cdr3_aa: CASSLRGVGNEQFF

d_call: .
v_call: TRBV12-3/TRBV12-4
cdr3_aa: CASTARGPSRVQYF

d_call: .
v_call: TRBV3-1
cdr3_aa: CASSPDRLRTEAFF

d_call: TRBD2
v_call: TRBV30
cdr3_aa: CAWSALRGFAGATYEQYF

d_call: .
v_call: TRBV24-1
cdr3_aa: CATSDRQGAGEQFF

d_call: .
v_call: TRBV5-1
cdr3_aa: CASSLEGLPSNQPQHF

d_call: .
v_call: TRBV18
cdr3_aa: CASSPPNADNEQFF

d_call: .
v_call: TRBV7-9
cdr3_aa: CASSRGGRVEAFF

d_call: TRBD1
v_call: TRBV27
cdr3_aa: CASSPGGKANEKLFF

d_call: .
v_call: TRBV4-2
cdr3_aa: CASSQESRGAFF